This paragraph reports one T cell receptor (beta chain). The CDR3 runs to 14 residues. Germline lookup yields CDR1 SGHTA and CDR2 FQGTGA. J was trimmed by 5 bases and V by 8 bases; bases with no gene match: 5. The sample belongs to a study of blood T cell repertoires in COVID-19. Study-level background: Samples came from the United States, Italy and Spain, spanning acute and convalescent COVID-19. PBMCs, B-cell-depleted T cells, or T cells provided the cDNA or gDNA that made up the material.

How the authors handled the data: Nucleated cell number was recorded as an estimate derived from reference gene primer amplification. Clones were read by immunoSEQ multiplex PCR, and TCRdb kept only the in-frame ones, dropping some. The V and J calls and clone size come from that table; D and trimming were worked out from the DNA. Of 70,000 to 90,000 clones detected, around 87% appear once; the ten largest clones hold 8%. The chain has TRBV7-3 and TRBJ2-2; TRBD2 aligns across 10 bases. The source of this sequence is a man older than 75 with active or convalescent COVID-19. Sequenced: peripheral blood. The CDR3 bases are TGTGCCAGCGGCCGGGGACTAGCGACCGGGGAGCTGTTTTTT. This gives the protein CASGRGLATGELFF.